This entry features one T cell receptor (beta chain) sequence. Its antigen is as yet unknown. The V and J ends lost 0 bases and 5 bases, in that order; junction bases with no gene match: 8. This CDR3 region has 17 residues. Germline V gene sequence: CDR1 SGHRS, CDR2 YFSETQ. This entry belongs to a study of T cells in localized non-small cell lung cancer. Study conclusions and caveats: Adjacent lung was found to contain a median approximately 60 of the top 100 tumor clones. Heterogeneity within the tumor remains possible, as just one region underwent sequencing. Greater blood T cell density accompanied longer overall survival.

TCRdb's copy holds only in-frame clones and misses some; the assay was immunoSEQ multiplex PCR. The data contain 26,000 or so clones, about 87% of them seen just once; the ten biggest clones take up 2.8%. The material was peripheral blood, obtained before any cancer treatment. The source of this sequence is a woman aged 18-49 years with stage I lung adenocarcinoma. The V call is TRBV5-1, the J call TRBJ2-2, with 9 bases identical to TRBD2. This chain's CDR3 is CASSLARLAGPTGELFF. Here the CDR3 DNA reads TGCGCCAGCAGCTTGGCCAGGCTAGCGGGGCCGACCGGGGAGCTGTTTTTT. The whole variable domain, remainder taken from reference TRBV5-1 and TRBJ2-2, is KAGVTQTPRYLIKTRGQQVTLSCSPISGHRSVSWYQQTPGQGLQFLFEYFSETQRNKGNFPGRFSGRQFSNSRSEMNVSTLELGDSALYLCASSLARLAGPTGELFFGEGSRLTVL.